Listed here are 29 T cell receptor beta chains from one sample, sequenced in a study of T cells in Graves' hyperthyroidism and ophthalmopathy. What was amplified from RNA transcripts were TCR beta CDR3 regions. The HTBI primer set drove a first-round RT-PCR of the TCR CDR3. TCRdb used MiXCR to reprocess the multiplex PCR reads, holding one entry per CDR3 protein. The sample includes a few hundred thousand distinct CDR3 sequences, more than 12% of them seen just once. The sequencing sample was made of blood. These receptors were collected from a woman aged 30 to 39 with Graves' hyperthyroidism.

This clonotype was observed at least ten times. V and J are TRBV3-1 and TRBJ2-3, with TRBD2 as a possible D gene (5 bases). The CDR3 sequence is 19 residues long. V was trimmed by 0 bases and J by 6 bases, leaving 25 bases between them. The germline V gene encodes CDR1 LGHDT and CDR2 YNNKEL (reference sequence). This CDR3 reads CASSQEEGPPPTTRDTQYF. The DNA of the CDR3 is TGTGCCAGCAGCCAAGAGGAAGGTCCGCCCCCGACAACTAGGGATACGCAGTATTTT.

This clonotype was recorded at least ten times. The chain recombines TRBV24-1 with TRBJ2-7; 8 bases line up with TRBD1. The CDR3 consists of 15 residues. J gave up 3 bases and V 3 bases, and 6 bases lay outside the gene matches. Germline lookup yields CDR1 KGHDR and CDR2 SFDVKD. The CDR3 nucleotides read TGTGCCACCAGTGATCTCGGACAGGGAGGCTACGAGCAGTACTTC. Encoded protein: CATSDLGQGGYEQYF.

This clonotype was recorded many times. J is TRBJ1-1 and V is TRBV30, with TRBD1 matching over 7 bases. This CDR3 region has 14 residues. Germline assignment: CDR1 GTSNPN and CDR2 SVGIG (reference sequence). V lost 4 bases, J lost 1 base, and 6 bases stayed unmatched. CDR3 DNA: TGTGCCTGGACCCCGGGACAGACGAACACTGAAGCTTTCTTT. This translates into CAWTPGQTNTEAFF.

The chain uses TRBV3-1 and TRBJ2-1, with D perhaps given as TRBD1 or TRBD2 (5 bases each). CDR1 LGHDT and CDR2 YNNKEL come from the germline V gene (reference sequence). V lost 1 base and J 9 bases, leaving 13 bases between the germline ends. This CDR3 comprises 14 residues. CDR3 sequence (DNA): TGTGCCAGCAGCCAAGGCCGTGGGACCAGTGAGCAGTTCTTC. The encoded protein is CASSQGRGTSEQFF.

This clonotype was found many times. For the CDR3, the DNA is TGTGCCAGCAGTTTTGAGGGGGGGTCTCACGAGCAGTACTTC. It yields the protein CASSFEGGSHEQYF. This chain links TRBV28 with TRBJ2-7; maybe TRBD2 (7 bases). CDR3 length equals 14 residues. V lost 3 bases and J 5 bases, leaving 14 bases between the germline ends. The germline V gene has CDR1 MDHEN and CDR2 SYDVKM.

Concerning this clonotype: A much larger clone differs from this one at a single base, so this may be a read error. CDR3 residues: CASNFYRASTDTQYF. CDR3 coding DNA: TGCGCCAGCAACTTCTACAGAGCTAGCACAGATACGCAGTATTTT. The gene calls are TRBV5-1 and TRBJ2-3; D not resolved. Per germline, CDR1 SGHRS and CDR2 YFSETQ. This CDR3 has 15 residues. V shed 6 bases and J shed 0 bases, with 14 bases lying between them.

CDR3 region: CASSYNGENNEQFF. CDR3 DNA: TGTGCCAGCAGTTATAACGGGGAGAACAATGAGCAGTTCTTC. The chain carries TRBV6-5 and TRBJ2-1, with D possibly TRBD2 on 5 matching bases. Germline values: CDR1 MNHEY, CDR2 SVGAGI. CDR3 length: 14 residues. Trimming took 3 bases from V and 5 from J, leaving 11 bases between them.

The chain couples TRBV5-5 to TRBJ2-2; 7 bases match TRBD1. The CDR3 has 16 residues. V shed 2 bases and J 0 bases; nucleotides not matched to a gene: 4. Germline V gene lookup returns CDR1 SGHKS and CDR2 YYEKEE (reference sequence). The CDR3 DNA reads TGTGCCAGCAGCTTCACAGGGGCCGCGAACACCGGGGAGCTGTTTTTT. Amino acids: CASSFTGAANTGELFF. The full variable domain, its missing parts supplied by reference TRBV5-5 and TRBJ2-2, is DAGVTQSPTHLIKTRGQQVTLRCSPISGHKSVSWYQQVLGQGPQFIFQYYEKEERGRGNFPDRFSARQFPNYSSELNVNALLLGDSALYLCASSFTGAANTGELFFGEGSRLTVL.

The CDR3 sequence is CASSLVSSSNEQFF. The DNA for the CDR3 is TGTGCCAGCAGCTTAGTTTCGTCGAGCAATGAGCAGTTCTTC. The chain joins TRBV11-3 to TRBJ2-1, with D unresolved. Trimming removed 1 base at V and 6 bases at J, with 10 bases between. The germline V gene has CDR1 SGHNT and CDR2 YENEEA. The CDR3 runs to 14 residues.

This clonotype was detected ten times or more. J is TRBJ2-1 and V is TRBV7-2; D call uncertain. Deletions cut 5 bases from V and 6 bases from J, with 11 bases between. Per the germline V gene, CDR1 is SGHTA and CDR2 is FQGNSA. The CDR3 is made up of 13 amino acids. In DNA, the CDR3 is TGTGCCAGCAGCACCACGGACCGCAATGAGCAGTTCTTC. Protein sequence: CASSTTDRNEQFF.

This clonotype was recorded at least ten times. The chain uses TRBV12-3 or TRBV12-4 and TRBJ1-2, with D hard to call. The V and J ends lost 3 bases and 5 bases respectively, with 13 bases between them. The CDR3 runs 14 residues. CDR3 in DNA: TGTGCCAGCAGTTTGTCCGGGGTCGGTTATGGCTACACCTTC. Protein product: CASSLSGVGYGYTF.

Comments on this clonotype: A much larger clonotype is one base distant, so this may be a read error. The rearrangement links TRBV27 to TRBJ2-7; 9 bases agree with TRBD2. The trim removed 5 bases at V and 8 bases at J, leaving 10 bases unmatched. Germline loops: CDR1 MNHEY, CDR2 SMNVEV (reference sequence). This CDR3 comprises 14 residues. For the CDR3, the DNA is TGTGCCAGCAGTCCACCGGGACTAGCATTCCAGCAGTACTTC. It codes for CASSPPGLAFQQYF.

Turning to this clonotype: The junction does not match germline at one end; this may be a read error. The chain combines TRBV28 with TRBJ2-7, with 10 bases identical to TRBD1. The CDR3 covers 15 residues. The V gene's germline CDR1 is MDHEN and CDR2 SYDVKM. This chain's CDR3 is CASSLSTGGSDEQYF. CDR3 DNA: TGTGCCAGCAGTTTATCGACAGGGGGCTCCGACGAGCAGTACTTC.

In its sample, this clonotype was seen a few times. The V and J genes are TRBV12-3 or TRBV12-4 and TRBJ2-7; the D gene is possibly TRBD2 (6 bases). The length of the CDR3 is 14 residues. Trimming took 2 bases from V and 6 from J, leaving 14 bases between them. CDR3 region: CASSLRTDGSEQYF. Written as DNA, the CDR3 is TGTGCCAGCAGTTTACGAACAGACGGGAGCGAGCAGTACTTC.

The rearrangement uses TRBV11-2 and TRBJ2-7, with D tentatively TRBD1 or TRBD2 (8 bases each). Germline-derived CDR1 and CDR2 are SGHAT and FQNNGV. The CDR3 is 17 amino acids. Trimming left V 3 bases short and J 0 bases short, with 18 bases between. The CDR3 DNA sequence: TGTGCCAGCAGCTTGGACAGGGTCGCGGGGGGCTCCTACGAGCAGTACTTC. Translated: CASSLDRVAGGSYEQYF.

This clonotype was detected ten times or more. The rearrangement links TRBV2 to TRBJ1-2; tentative D call: TRBD1 (5 bases). The V gene's germline CDR1 is SNHLY and CDR2 FYNNEI. The CDR3 has 12 residues. V was trimmed by 6 bases and J by 5 bases, leaving 10 bases between them. CDR3 amino acids: CASRKGPYGYTF. The DNA of the CDR3 is TGTGCCAGCAGGAAGGGGCCATATGGCTACACCTTC.

The V call is TRBV12-3 or TRBV12-4, the J call TRBJ1-6; D is unclear. Trimming stripped 7 bases from V and 5 bases from J, with 12 bases between. The CDR3 contains 14 residues. CDR3 in amino acids: CASKSEPNNSPLHF. For the CDR3, the DNA is TGTGCCAGCAAGTCCGAACCGAATAATTCACCCCTCCACTTT.

This clonotype was seen a handful of times. A much more abundant neighbour one base away suggests this may be a read error. This chain joins TRBV11-3 and TRBJ2-1, with 8 bases that match TRBD2. Per germline, CDR1 SGHNT and CDR2 YENEEA. This CDR3 region has 15 residues. J gave up 3 bases and V 1 base, and 2 bases lay outside the gene matches. CDR3 coding DNA: TGTGCCAGCAGCTTAGGTAGCGGGATCTACAATGAGCAGTTCTTC. Protein: CASSLGSGIYNEQFF.

The table lists this clonotype with a few counts. This rearrangement joins TRBV10-1 to TRBJ2-7; tentatively, D is TRBD2 (6 bases). Trimming left V 2 bases short and J 9 bases short, with 17 bases between. The germline V gene has CDR1 WNHNN and CDR2 SYGVQD (reference sequence). The CDR3 has 14 residues. For the CDR3, the DNA is TGCGCCAGCAGTGAGCAGGGAGGCCGGATAGGGCAGTACTTC. Its translation: CASSEQGGRIGQYF.

V gene TRBV6-9 combines with J gene TRBJ2-5; no reliable D call. Germline V gene data show CDR1 as MNHGY and CDR2 as SVAAGI. The V end was cut by 7 bases, the J end by 3 bases, with 9 bases between. The CDR3 loop spans 12 amino acids. CDR3 DNA: TGTGCCAGCACTTGGGCCGAAGAGACCCAGTACTTC. Its translation is CASTWAEETQYF.

There are many counts of this clonotype. The J gene is TRBJ2-1, the V gene TRBV28, with D perhaps assigned TRBD1 or TRBD2 (5 bases each). Germline values: CDR1 MDHEN, CDR2 SYDVKM. V lost 7 bases and J 3 bases, leaving 19 bases between the germline ends. The CDR3 length is 16 residues. For the CDR3, the DNA is TGTGCCAGCATCCGGGGCGGCGGACGGAGCTACAATGAGCAGTTCTTC. It is translated as CASIRGGGRSYNEQFF.

This clonotype was counted ten times or more. This rearrangement joins TRBV11-2 to TRBJ2-7; the D gene is possibly TRBD1 (6 bases). This CDR3 spans 15 amino acids. Germline loops: CDR1 SGHAT, CDR2 FQNNGV. V dropped 1 base and J dropped 0 bases, with 10 bases sitting between them. The CDR3 sequence: CASSLGTANSYEQYF. For the CDR3, the DNA is TGTGCCAGCAGCTTAGGGACAGCCAACTCCTACGAGCAGTACTTC.

This clonotype was seen repeatedly, ten times or more. The CDR3 region has the DNA TGTGCCAGCAGCGTAGACACCGGGGAGCTGTTTTTT. Its translation is CASSVDTGELFF. This chain uses TRBV2 with TRBJ2-2, with unresolved D. V was pared by 6 bases and J by 3 bases, with 5 bases between. Germline CDR1 and CDR2: SNHLY and FYNNEI. The CDR3 runs 12 residues.

The genes are TRBV7-8 and TRBJ1-2, with no clear D. Germline V gene lookup returns CDR1 SGHVS and CDR2 FQNEAQ. V lost 2 bases to trimming and J lost 6 bases, with 13 bases between them. The CDR3 runs 14 residues. The CDR3 DNA reads TGTGCCAGCAGCTTACTGCGGAAGAAGGATGGCTACACCTTC. This gives the protein CASSLLRKKDGYTF.

This clonotype was observed many times. The CDR3 bases are TGTGCCAGCAGCCGGCGACCACAGGATTCCTACGAGCAGTACTTC. This translates into CASSRRPQDSYEQYF. This rearrangement joins TRBV7-2 to TRBJ2-7; tentative D call: TRBD1 (5 bases). V lost 5 bases and J 1 base, leaving 15 bases between the germline ends. This CDR3 is 15 amino acids long. Germline V gene data show CDR1 as SGHTA and CDR2 as FQGNSA.

This clonotype turned up a few times. This chain uses TRBV24-1 with TRBJ2-1, with D unresolved. Germline loops: CDR1 KGHDR, CDR2 SFDVKD. Deletions cut 3 bases from V and 15 bases from J, with 20 bases between. This CDR3 is 14 amino acids long. For the CDR3, the DNA is TGTGCCACCAGTGATATCGGGTGGAAAAGCCCGGCGTTCTTC. It codes for CATSDIGWKSPAFF.

This sequence joins TRBV18 and TRBJ1-1, with 9 nucleotides matching TRBD1. This CDR3 contains 14 residues. Germline CDR1 reads KGHSH; CDR2 reads LQKENI. Trimming took 5 bases from V and 10 from J; bases not matched to a gene: 11. The CDR3 sequence: CASSDPGQGSIAFF. The CDR3 nucleotides are TGTGCCAGCTCAGATCCGGGACAGGGATCAATAGCTTTCTTT.

The CDR3: CSARIVGQSPQHF. The CDR3 DNA sequence: TGCAGTGCTAGAATCGTGGGCCAGTCGCCCCAGCATTTT. V is TRBV20-1 and J is TRBJ1-5, with D uncertain. Germline assignment: CDR1 DFQATT and CDR2 SNEGSKA (reference sequence). Deletions cut 2 bases from V and 9 bases from J, with 14 bases between. The CDR3 has 13 amino acids.

The rearrangement links TRBV19 to TRBJ1-1, with D hard to call. This CDR3 has 15 residues. CDR1 is LNHDA and CDR2 is SQIVND in the germline V gene (reference sequence). V lost 4 bases and J lost 0, with 12 bases in between. This CDR3 is CASSTHTVMNTEAFF. The CDR3 nucleotides are TGTGCCAGTAGTACCCACACCGTAATGAACACTGAAGCTTTCTTT.